These 26 T cell receptor beta chains came from one sample sequenced in a study of CD4 T cells in relation to SARS-CoV-2 and coronaviruses. Unexposed donor CD4+ T cells date from about 2010-2019, before the COVID-19 pandemic. CD4+ T cells were isolated from the cells after 10 days of culture. TCRdb keeps only in-frame clones here, not all; method: immunoSEQ multiplex PCR. The sample has some 19,000 clones, roughly three quarters seen once. These receptors' targets are unknown. The sample taken for sequencing was CD4+ T cells from PBMCs, cultured in vitro. The receptor set was obtained from a human donor in good health.

This clone has more than one count but fewer than ten. The chain carries TRBV10-3 and TRBJ1-2; D remains ambiguous. The CDR3 is 14 amino acids. Germline V gene sequence: CDR1 ENHRY, CDR2 SYGVKD. The germline V and J ends were trimmed by 5 bases and 4 bases, with 14 bases remaining between them. CDR3 bases: TGTGCCATCAGTCCGAACGGGGAATCCTATGGCTACACCTTC. Its translation: CAISPNGESYGYTF.

The chain carries TRBV3-1 (or the pseudogene TRBV3-2) and TRBJ2-1; no reliable D call. V gave up 1 base and J gave up 10 bases, with 5 bases separating them. The germline CDR1 and CDR2 sequences are LGHDT and YNNKEL (reference sequence). CDR3 size: 11 residues. The CDR3 reads CASSQGTEQFF. CDR3 nucleotides: TGTGCCAGCAGCCAAGGGACCGAGCAGTTCTTC.

V and J are TRBV5-1 and TRBJ2-3; the match to TRBD1 covers 7 bases. From germline, CDR1 is SGHRS and CDR2 YFSETQ. CDR3 length: 14 amino acids. V lost 2 bases and J lost 4; bases outside the gene matches: 4. Written as DNA, the CDR3 is TGCGCCAGCAGCTTAGAAGACAGGGCAGATACGCAGTATTTT. Protein: CASSLEDRADTQYF.

This clone has just a few counts. The rearrangement uses TRBV12-3 or TRBV12-4 and TRBJ2-7, with 10 nucleotides matching TRBD1. The J segment lost 2 bases and the V segment lost 8 bases, leaving 0 bases of the junction unmatched. This CDR3 has 12 amino acids. Here the CDR3 DNA reads TGTGCCAGCGGGACAGGGGCCTACGAGCAGTACTTC. It translates to CASGTGAYEQYF.

V and J are TRBV3-1 (or the pseudogene TRBV3-2) and TRBJ2-1, with no clear D. Trimming stripped 3 bases from V and 4 bases from J, with 7 bases between. Germline V gene data show CDR1 as LGHDT and CDR2 as YNNKEL (reference sequence). The CDR3 consists of 13 residues. The CDR3 DNA is TGTGCCAGCAGCCAGTCTTCGTACAATGAGCAGTTCTTC. This encodes CASSQSSYNEQFF.

In nucleotides, the CDR3 is TGTGCCAGCAGCTCCACCGATGAAAAACTGTTTTTT. It translates to CASSSTDEKLFF. This chain joins TRBV7-8 and TRBJ1-4; D not resolved. The CDR3 extends over 12 amino acids. The germline V gene has CDR1 SGHVS and CDR2 FQNEAQ. Trimming stripped 4 bases from V and 6 bases from J, with 6 bases between.

This chain connects TRBV19 to TRBJ1-1; 7 bases map to TRBD1. The CDR3 totals 17 residues. CDR1 is LNHDA and CDR2 is SQIVND in the germline V gene (reference sequence). The ends lost 1 base at V and 1 base at J; junction bases unmatched: 9. CDR3 sequence: CASSIGRGGQPNTEAFF. In nucleotides, the CDR3 is TGTGCCAGTAGTATAGGAAGGGGGGGACAGCCGAACACTGAAGCTTTCTTT.

The V call is TRBV14, the J call TRBJ2-5; D unclear. This CDR3 comprises 16 residues. V lost 0 bases, J lost 5 bases, and 16 bases lay in between. Germline CDR1 reads SGHDN; CDR2 reads FVKESK. This chain's CDR3 is CASSQELGGLGETQYF. The CDR3 bases are TGTGCCAGCAGCCAAGAGTTAGGCGGTTTGGGGGAGACCCAGTACTTC.

V gene TRBV9 combines with J gene TRBJ2-7; 15 nucleotides match TRBD2. Germline-derived CDR1 and CDR2 are SGDLS and YYNGEE. CDR3 length equals 14 residues. Trimming removed 6 bases from V and 7 bases from J; junction bases left unmatched: 5. CDR3 region: CASTQGLAGGEQYF. CDR3 DNA sequence: TGTGCCAGCACCCAGGGACTAGCGGGAGGAGAGCAGTACTTC.

This clone was seen a single time. This chain's CDR3 is CAIRNSGGGRDEQYF. CDR3 nucleotide sequence: TGTGCCATCAGGAACTCAGGGGGCGGCAGGGACGAGCAGTACTTC. The chain carries TRBV10-3 and TRBJ2-7; 8 bases match TRBD1. V lost 6 bases, J lost 5 bases, and 12 bases stayed unmatched. The CDR3 totals 15 residues. CDR1 is ENHRY and CDR2 is SYGVKD in the germline V gene.

In DNA form, the CDR3 reads TGTGCCAGCAAGGTCTTTTCGAATGAGCAGTTCTTC. Its translation: CASKVFSNEQFF. The chain joins TRBV6-5 to TRBJ2-1, with no clear D. Germline-derived CDR1 and CDR2 are MNHEY and SVGAGI. V shed 7 bases and J shed 7 bases, with 11 bases lying between them. CDR3 length: 12 amino acids.

This chain uses TRBV18 with TRBJ2-3, with 9 positions matching TRBD1. V was pared by 3 bases and J by 10 bases, with 14 bases of the junction left unmatched. CDR1 KGHSH and CDR2 LQKENI come from the germline V gene. The CDR3 runs to 16 residues. This CDR3 reads CASSPPTGTGNRAQYF. CDR3 in DNA: TGTGCCAGCTCACCGCCTACGGGGACAGGGAACCGCGCGCAGTATTTT.

J is TRBJ2-5 and V is TRBV24-1; 9 bases are shared with TRBD2. Germline loops: CDR1 KGHDR, CDR2 SFDVKD. V lost 4 bases to trimming and J lost 5 bases; unmatched junction nucleotides: 13. The length of the CDR3 is 17 residues. CDR3 amino acids: CATSDQRKAGGAETQYF. The CDR3 nucleotides read TGTGCCACCAGTGACCAACGTAAGGCGGGAGGGGCGGAGACCCAGTACTTC.

The V gene is TRBV5-5, the J gene TRBJ1-3; D is unresolved. Germline CDR1 is SGHKS and CDR2 is YYEKEE (reference sequence). V lost 4 bases and J lost 0, with 14 bases in between. CDR3 size: 16 residues. Here the CDR3 reads CASSGGLVPSGNTIYF. The CDR3 DNA sequence: TGTGCCAGCAGCGGCGGTTTGGTGCCCTCTGGAAACACCATATATTTT.

The CDR3 is CASSPSLDRGNYGYTF. CDR3 DNA: TGCGCCAGCAGCCCCTCTTTAGACAGGGGGAACTATGGCTACACCTTC. The chain couples TRBV5-1 to TRBJ1-2; 9 nucleotides match TRBD1. With V trimmed by 4 bases and J by 2 bases, 9 bases remained unmatched. The CDR3 covers 16 residues. The V gene's germline CDR1 is SGHRS and CDR2 YFSETQ.

CDR3 sequence reads: CASSTHNEQFF. The CDR3 bases are TGCGCCAGCAGCACCCACAATGAGCAGTTCTTC. The chain employs TRBV5-1 and TRBJ2-1; D remains unclear. The CDR3 spans 11 residues. The germline gives CDR1 SGHRS, CDR2 YFSETQ. V lost 4 bases to trimming and J lost 5 bases, with 4 bases between them.

This chain connects TRBV3-1 (or the pseudogene TRBV3-2) to TRBJ1-4; 7 bases are shared with TRBD1. V trimming: 6 bases; J trimming: 4 bases; junction bases outside the gene matches: 8. The CDR3 spans 15 residues. Germline CDR1 and CDR2: LGHDT and YNNKEL (reference sequence). In DNA form, the CDR3 reads TGTGCCAGCAGTCTTAAGGGGGCCGGTAATGAAAAACTGTTTTTT. Its protein is CASSLKGAGNEKLFF.

The rearrangement links TRBV19 to TRBJ1-1; no definite D call. The CDR3 length is 14 residues. V shed 1 base and J shed 0 bases, with 6 bases lying between them. Germline values: CDR1 LNHDA, CDR2 SQIVND (reference sequence). DNA for the CDR3: TGTGCCAGTAGTATAGGCAGTCTGAACACTGAAGCTTTCTTT. This translates into CASSIGSLNTEAFF. Based on the CDR3 plus reference TRBV19 and TRBJ1-1, the full variable domain is DGGITQSPKYLFRKEGQNVTLSCEQNLNHDAMYWYRQDPGQGLRLIYYSQIVNDFQKGDIAEGYSVSREKKESFPLTVTSAQKNPTAFYLCASSIGSLNTEAFFGQGTRLTVV.

V usage is TRBV7-3 and J usage is TRBJ1-2, with TRBD1 identical over 8 bases. Germline CDR1 is SGHTA and CDR2 is FQGTGA. CDR3 length: 13 residues. V lost 6 bases to trimming and J lost 7 bases; unmatched junction nucleotides: 7. The DNA of the CDR3 is TGTGCCAGCAGACCAGGACAGGGCGGTGGCTACACCTTC. Protein sequence: CASRPGQGGGYTF.

The rearrangement joins TRBV7-2 to TRBJ1-1; D may be TRBD1 (5 bases). With 2 bases removed from V and 1 base from J, the gap between germline ends came to 17 bases. This CDR3 has 17 residues. Germline-derived CDR1 and CDR2 are SGHTA and FQGNSA. The CDR3: CASSLPRRGPWNTEAFF. The CDR3 DNA reads TGTGCCAGCAGCTTACCCCGACGGGGACCATGGAACACTGAAGCTTTCTTT. Based on the CDR3 plus reference TRBV7-2 and TRBJ1-1, the full variable domain is GAGVSQSPSNKVTEKGKDVELRCDPISGHTALYWYRQSLGQGLEFLIYFQGNSAPDKSGLPSDRFSAERTGGSVSTLTIQRTQQEDSAVYLCASSLPRRGPWNTEAFFGQGTRLTVV.

CDR3 loop: CASSADHAPDTQYF. The DNA for the CDR3 is TGCGCCAGCAGCGCTGACCACGCCCCAGATACGCAGTATTTT. The chain combines TRBV5-1 with TRBJ2-3; D is unclear. The germline gives CDR1 SGHRS, CDR2 YFSETQ. The CDR3 has 14 residues. Between the trimmed V and J ends, which lost 4 bases and 4 bases, there was a span of 13 bases. The variable domain in full, completed from reference TRBV5-1 and TRBJ2-3, reads KAGVTQTPRYLIKTRGQQVTLSCSPISGHRSVSWYQQTPGQGLQFLFEYFSETQRNKGNFPGRFSGRQFSNSRSEMNVSTLELGDSALYLCASSADHAPDTQYFGPGTRLTVL.

This clone was picked up a small number of times. The chain carries TRBV7-7 and TRBJ2-2, with 12 positions matching TRBD1. The CDR3 consists of 15 residues. CDR1 is SSHAT, CDR2 FNYEAQ, per germline (reference sequence). V shed 5 bases, J shed 6 bases, and the junction held 4 bases outside the gene matches. The CDR3 is CASSTGTGGPGELFF. CDR3 DNA: TGTGCCAGCAGCACCGGGACAGGGGGCCCCGGGGAGCTGTTTTTT.

As DNA, the CDR3 is TGTGCCACCAGCAGAGACTTGGCCGCAGATACGCAGTATTTT. This translates into CATSRDLAADTQYF. This chain joins TRBV15 and TRBJ2-3; D is uncertain. Germline assignment: CDR1 LNHNV and CDR2 YYDKDF (reference sequence). Trimming pared 0 bases from V and 4 bases from J, leaving 8 bases between. The CDR3 has 14 residues.

The rearrangement uses TRBV10-3 and TRBJ1-2; D unresolved. V dropped 8 bases and J dropped 0 bases, with 16 bases sitting between them. The CDR3 runs 15 residues. In germline, CDR1 is ENHRY, CDR2 SYGVKD. The CDR3 region is CAIFRDSASNYGYTF. The CDR3 DNA sequence: TGTGCCATCTTTAGGGATTCGGCCTCTAACTATGGCTACACCTTC.

V is TRBV12-3 or TRBV12-4 and J is TRBJ2-1; possibly TRBD1 for D (6 bases). This CDR3 contains 13 residues. Trimming left V 5 bases short and J 5 bases short, with 10 bases between. CDR3 region: CASSLGQHNEQFF. DNA of the CDR3: TGTGCCAGCAGTCTCGGACAGCACAATGAGCAGTTCTTC.

The J gene is TRBJ1-1, the V gene TRBV6-2 or TRBV6-3; 8 bases match TRBD1. This CDR3 has 16 residues. V lost 2 bases and J lost 2; bases outside the gene matches: 7. Germline V lookup: CDR1 MNHEY, CDR2 SVGEGT. CDR3 sequence reads: CASSYRAGGINTEAFF. The CDR3 DNA sequence: TGTGCCAGCAGTTACCGCGCAGGGGGCATCAACACTGAAGCTTTCTTT.